Each of the 9 T cell receptor beta chains below was sequenced from the same sample in a study of T cell clonotyping in hematopoietic cell transplantation (dated by TCRdb to the early 2020s). The time point tag for this specimen amounts to: recipient sample about 28 days before transplant, after cytoreduction. Receptors were amplified or captured by the immunoSEQ multiplex PCR assay. Not all clones reach the TCRdb copy of this immuneACCESS table, which keeps in-frame sequences only. Checked studies attribute under half of the gap to unresolved V genes and leave the rest unexplained. The sample profile shows approximately 22,000 clones; about nine tenths of them were found once. The ten top clones hold roughly 3.5% of the sample. The sample consisted of peripheral blood mononuclear cells, taken before stem cell transplant. The receptors were sampled from a man aged 18-30 years with biphenotypic leukemia. Some clones in this sample may be carry-over from other donors' samples.

V gene TRBV29-1 combines with J gene TRBJ2-7, with TRBD1 matching over 8 bases. The CDR3 totals 14 residues. Unmatched junction bases numbered 11, after V lost 4 bases and J lost 6 bases. The germline gives CDR1 SQVTM, CDR2 ANQGSEA. CDR3 sequence: CSVGPPGGLLEQYF. The CDR3 region has the DNA TGCAGCGTTGGCCCCCCAGGGGGCTTGCTCGAGCAGTACTTC.

The rearrangement links TRBV5-8 to TRBJ1-5; D ambiguous. The CDR3 consists of 15 residues. V was pared by 4 bases and J by 7 bases, with 18 bases between. From germline, CDR1 is SGHTS and CDR2 YDEGEE. CDR3 sequence: CASSPQKGYSQPQHF. The CDR3 DNA is TGTGCCAGCAGCCCGCAAAAGGGCTATTCCCAGCCCCAGCATTTT.

The chain links TRBV25-1 to TRBJ2-7, with TRBD1 matching over 8 bases. The CDR3 contains 14 residues. J was trimmed by 3 bases and V by 4 bases; bases with no gene match: 5. The V gene's germline CDR1 is MGHDK and CDR2 SYGVNS. CDR3 in amino acids: CASSVDRGYYEQYF. The CDR3 DNA sequence: TGTGCCAGCAGTGTCGACAGGGGATACTACGAGCAGTACTTC.

The V call is TRBV5-6, the J call TRBJ2-7, with TRBD1 identical over 9 bases. The ends lost 3 bases at V and 5 bases at J; junction bases unmatched: 9. Germline loops: CDR1 SGHDT, CDR2 YYEEEE. This CDR3 has 15 residues. This chain's CDR3 is CASSYLTGGANEQYF. The CDR3 DNA reads TGTGCCAGCAGCTATTTGACAGGGGGGGCGAACGAGCAGTACTTC. Full variable domain (outside the CDR3, taken from reference TRBV5-6 and TRBJ2-7): DAGVTQSPTHLIKTRGQQVTLRCSPKSGHDTVSWYQQALGQGPQFIFQYYEEEERQRGNFPDRFSGHQFPNYSSELNVNALLLGDSALYLCASSYLTGGANEQYFGPGTRLTVT.

This chain joins TRBV6-6 and TRBJ2-7, with a tentative D call TRBD1 (6 bases). With 8 bases removed from V and 6 bases from J, the gap between germline ends came to 20 bases. Per germline, CDR1 MNHNY and CDR2 SVGAGI (reference sequence). The CDR3 has 14 residues. CDR3 bases: TGTGCCAGCGCCTTAGGTGCCAGGGGCGGCGAGCAGTACTTC. Its translation: CASALGARGGEQYF.

This clone appeared once. The J gene is TRBJ2-7, the V gene TRBV12-2; TRBD1, as called in the table, went unchecked against the DNA. TRBV12-2 is deemed a pseudogene. This CDR3 is 15 amino acids long. The CDR3, as DNA: TGTGCAAGTCGCCCCGGGACAGGAACTCCTTACGAGCAGTACTTC. Its protein product is CASRPGTGTPYEQYF.

The rearrangement links TRBV7-8 to TRBJ1-2; D unclear. The CDR3 sequence is 15 residues long. V was pared by 1 base and J by 3 bases, with 12 bases between. Germline V gene data show CDR1 as SGHVS and CDR2 as FQNEAQ. The CDR3 loop reads CASSLVGGSYYGYTF. For the CDR3, the DNA is TGTGCCAGCAGCTTAGTAGGCGGCAGCTACTATGGCTACACCTTC. Drawing the rest from reference TRBV7-8 and TRBJ1-2, the complete variable domain is GAGVSQSPRYKVAKRGQDVALRCDPISGHVSLFWYQQALGQGPEFLTYFQNEAQLDKSGLPSDRFFAERPEGSVSTLKIQRTQQEDSAVYLCASSLVGGSYYGYTFGSGTRLTVV.

V gene TRBV14 combines with J gene TRBJ2-5; TRBD1 might be the D (6 bases). The CDR3 contains 12 residues. CDR1 is SGHDN, CDR2 FVKESK, per germline. Trimming pared 1 base from V and 10 bases from J, leaving 10 bases between. CDR3 sequence reads: CASSQVEGDQYF. The CDR3 DNA follows: TGTGCCAGCAGCCAAGTTGAGGGGGACCAGTACTTC.

This rearrangement joins TRBV27 to TRBJ1-1, with 7 bases matching TRBD1. The trim removed 5 bases at V and 7 bases at J, leaving 10 bases unmatched. The CDR3 has 14 amino acids. The germline V gene encodes CDR1 MNHEY and CDR2 SMNVEV (reference sequence). For the CDR3, the DNA is TGTGCCAGCAGTATTTACAGGGGATTCAATGAAGCTTTCTTT. Amino acids: CASSIYRGFNEAFF.